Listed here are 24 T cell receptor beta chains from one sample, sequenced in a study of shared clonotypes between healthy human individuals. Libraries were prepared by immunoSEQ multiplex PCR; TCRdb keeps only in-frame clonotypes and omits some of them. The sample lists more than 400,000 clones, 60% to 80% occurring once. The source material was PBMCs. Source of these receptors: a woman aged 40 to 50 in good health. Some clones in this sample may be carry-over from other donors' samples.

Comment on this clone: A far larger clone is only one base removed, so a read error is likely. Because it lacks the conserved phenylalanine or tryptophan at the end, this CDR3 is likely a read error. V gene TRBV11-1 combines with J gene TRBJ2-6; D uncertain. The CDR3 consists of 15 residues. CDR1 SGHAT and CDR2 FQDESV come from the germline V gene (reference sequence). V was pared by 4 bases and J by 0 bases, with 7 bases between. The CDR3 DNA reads TGTGCCAGCAGCTGGGCCGACTCTGGGGCCAACGTCCTGACTCTC. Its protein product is CASSWADSGANVLTL.

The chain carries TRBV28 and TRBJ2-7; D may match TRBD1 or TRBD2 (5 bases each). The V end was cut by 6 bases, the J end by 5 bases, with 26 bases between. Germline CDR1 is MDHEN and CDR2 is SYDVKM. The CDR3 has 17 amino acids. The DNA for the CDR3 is TGTGCCAGCAGCCTCATGAGCCGGGACGGCCGAGGGAACGAGCAGTACTTC. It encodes CASSLMSRDGRGNEQYF.

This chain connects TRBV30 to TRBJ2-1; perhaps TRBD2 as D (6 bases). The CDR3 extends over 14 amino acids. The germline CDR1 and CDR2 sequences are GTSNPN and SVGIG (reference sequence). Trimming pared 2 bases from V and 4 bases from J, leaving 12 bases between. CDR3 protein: CAWSKMAGYNEQFF. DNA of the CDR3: TGTGCCTGGAGTAAGATGGCGGGATACAATGAGCAGTTCTTC.

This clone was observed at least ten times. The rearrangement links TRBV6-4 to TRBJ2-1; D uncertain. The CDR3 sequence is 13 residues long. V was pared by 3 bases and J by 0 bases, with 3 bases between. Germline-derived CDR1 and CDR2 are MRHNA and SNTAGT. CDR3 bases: TGTGCCAGCAGTGAGGACTCCTACAATGAGCAGTTCTTC. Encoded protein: CASSEDSYNEQFF.

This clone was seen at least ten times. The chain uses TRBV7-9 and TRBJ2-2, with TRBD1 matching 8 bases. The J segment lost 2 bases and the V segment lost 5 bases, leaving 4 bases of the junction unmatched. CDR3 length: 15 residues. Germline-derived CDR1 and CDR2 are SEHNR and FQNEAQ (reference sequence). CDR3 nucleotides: TGTGCCAGCAGCCAGGGGGCAACTAACACCGGGGAGCTGTTTTTT. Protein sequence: CASSQGATNTGELFF.

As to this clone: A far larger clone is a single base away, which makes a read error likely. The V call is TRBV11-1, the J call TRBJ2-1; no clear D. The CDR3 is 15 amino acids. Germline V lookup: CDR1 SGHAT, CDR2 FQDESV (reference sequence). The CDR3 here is CASSLVPEAYDEQFF. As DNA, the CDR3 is TGTGCCAGCAGCTTAGTTCCAGAGGCCTACGATGAGCAGTTCTTC.

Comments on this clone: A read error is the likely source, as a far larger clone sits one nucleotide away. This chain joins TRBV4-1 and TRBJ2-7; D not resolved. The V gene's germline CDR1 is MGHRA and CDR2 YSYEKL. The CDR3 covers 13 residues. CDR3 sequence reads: CASSQVGGYKQYF. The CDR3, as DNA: TGCGCCAGCAGCCAAGTAGGTGGCTACAAGCAGTACTTC.

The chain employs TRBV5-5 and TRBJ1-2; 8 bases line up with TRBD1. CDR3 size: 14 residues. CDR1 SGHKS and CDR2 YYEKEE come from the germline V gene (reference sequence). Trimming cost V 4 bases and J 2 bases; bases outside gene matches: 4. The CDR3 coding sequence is TGTGCCAGCAGCGTCGACAGGGGAAACTATGGCTACACCTTC. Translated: CASSVDRGNYGYTF.

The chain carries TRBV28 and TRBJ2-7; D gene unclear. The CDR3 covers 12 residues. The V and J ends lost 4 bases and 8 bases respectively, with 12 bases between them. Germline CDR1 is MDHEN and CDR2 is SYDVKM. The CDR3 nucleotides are TGTGCCAGCAGTTCGCGCTCCGGTCAGCAGTACTTC. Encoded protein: CASSSRSGQQYF.

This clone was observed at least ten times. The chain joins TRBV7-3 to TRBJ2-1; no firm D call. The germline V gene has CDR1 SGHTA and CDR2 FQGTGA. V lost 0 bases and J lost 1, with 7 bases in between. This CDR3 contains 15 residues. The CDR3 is CASSLTHRSYNEQFF. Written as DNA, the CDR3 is TGTGCCAGCAGCTTAACCCACCGGTCCTACAATGAGCAGTTCTTC.

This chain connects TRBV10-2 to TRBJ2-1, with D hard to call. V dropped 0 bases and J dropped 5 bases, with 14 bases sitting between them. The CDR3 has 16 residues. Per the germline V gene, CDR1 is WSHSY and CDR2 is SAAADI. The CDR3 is CASSESVWLGDNEQFF. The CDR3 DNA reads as TGCGCCAGCAGTGAGTCTGTATGGTTGGGTGACAATGAGCAGTTCTTC.

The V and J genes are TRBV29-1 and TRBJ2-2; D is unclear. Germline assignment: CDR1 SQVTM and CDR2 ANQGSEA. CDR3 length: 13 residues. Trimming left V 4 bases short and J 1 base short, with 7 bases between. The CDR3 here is CSVGAGNTGELFF. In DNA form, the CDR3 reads TGCAGCGTTGGGGCAGGGAACACCGGGGAGCTGTTTTTT.

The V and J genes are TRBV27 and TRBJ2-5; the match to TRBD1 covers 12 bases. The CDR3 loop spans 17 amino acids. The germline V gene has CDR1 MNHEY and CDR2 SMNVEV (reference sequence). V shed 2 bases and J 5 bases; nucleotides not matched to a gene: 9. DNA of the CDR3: TGTGCCAGCAGTTTAAACAGCGGGACAGGGGGCCTCGAGACCCAGTACTTC. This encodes CASSLNSGTGGLETQYF.

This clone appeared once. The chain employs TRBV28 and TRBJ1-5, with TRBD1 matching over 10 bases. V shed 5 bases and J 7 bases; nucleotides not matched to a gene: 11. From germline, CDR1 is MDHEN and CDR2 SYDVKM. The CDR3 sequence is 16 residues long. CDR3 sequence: CASSATTGGLGQPQHF. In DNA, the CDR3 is TGTGCCAGCAGTGCCACGACAGGGGGCCTTGGGCAGCCCCAGCATTTT.

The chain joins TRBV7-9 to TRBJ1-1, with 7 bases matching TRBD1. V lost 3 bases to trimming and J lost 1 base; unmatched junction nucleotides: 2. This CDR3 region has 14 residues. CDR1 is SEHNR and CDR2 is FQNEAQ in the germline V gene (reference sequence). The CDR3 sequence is CASSFGTENTEAFF. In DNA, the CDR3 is TGTGCCAGCAGCTTTGGGACAGAGAACACTGAAGCTTTCTTT.

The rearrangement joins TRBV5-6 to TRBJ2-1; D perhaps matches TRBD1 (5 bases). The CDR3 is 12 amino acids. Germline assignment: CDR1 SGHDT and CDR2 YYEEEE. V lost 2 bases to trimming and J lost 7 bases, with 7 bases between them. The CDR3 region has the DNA TGTGCCAGCAGCTTCGACAGAAATGAGCAGTTCTTC. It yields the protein CASSFDRNEQFF.

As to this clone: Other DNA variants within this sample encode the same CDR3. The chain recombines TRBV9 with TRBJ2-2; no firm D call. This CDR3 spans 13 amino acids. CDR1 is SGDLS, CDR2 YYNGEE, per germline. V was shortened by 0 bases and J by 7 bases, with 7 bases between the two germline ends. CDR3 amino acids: CASSVVGSGELFF. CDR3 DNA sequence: TGTGCCAGCAGCGTAGTAGGAAGCGGGGAGCTGTTTTTT. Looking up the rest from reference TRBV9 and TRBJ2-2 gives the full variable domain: DSGVTQTPKHLITATGQRVTLRCSPRSGDLSVYWYQQSLDQGLQFLIQYYNGEERAKGNILERFSAQQFPDLHSELNLSSLELGDSALYFCASSVVGSGELFFGEGSRLTVL.

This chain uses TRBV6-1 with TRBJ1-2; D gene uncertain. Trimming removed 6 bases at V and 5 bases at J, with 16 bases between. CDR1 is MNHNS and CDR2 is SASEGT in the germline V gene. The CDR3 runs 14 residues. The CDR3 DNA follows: TGTGCCAGCAGCGCTGACACGTCTCTATATGGCTACACCTTC. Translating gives CASSADTSLYGYTF.

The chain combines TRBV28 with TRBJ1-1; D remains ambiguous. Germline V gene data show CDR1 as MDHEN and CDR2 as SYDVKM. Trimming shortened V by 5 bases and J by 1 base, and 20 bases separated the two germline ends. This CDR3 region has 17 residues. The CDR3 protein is CASSQPQMIRRNTEAFF. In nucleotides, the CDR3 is TGTGCCAGCAGTCAGCCCCAGATGATTAGGAGGAACACTGAAGCTTTCTTT.

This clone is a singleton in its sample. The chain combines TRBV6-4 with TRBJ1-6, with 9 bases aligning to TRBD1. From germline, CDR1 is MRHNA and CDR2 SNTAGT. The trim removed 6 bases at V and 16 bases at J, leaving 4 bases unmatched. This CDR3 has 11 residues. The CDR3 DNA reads TGTGCCAGCAGAACGACAGGGGGACTCCACTTT. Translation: CASRTTGGLHF.

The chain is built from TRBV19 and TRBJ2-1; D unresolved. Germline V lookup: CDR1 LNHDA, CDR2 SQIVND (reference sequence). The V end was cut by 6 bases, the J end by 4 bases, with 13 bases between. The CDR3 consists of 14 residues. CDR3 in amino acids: CASSPPLGYNEQFF. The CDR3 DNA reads TGTGCCAGTAGCCCCCCTTTGGGTTACAATGAGCAGTTCTTC. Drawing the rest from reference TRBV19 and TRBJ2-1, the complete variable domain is DGGITQSPKYLFRKEGQNVTLSCEQNLNHDAMYWYRQDPGQGLRLIYYSQIVNDFQKGDIAEGYSVSREKKESFPLTVTSAQKNPTAFYLCASSPPLGYNEQFFGPGTRLTVL.

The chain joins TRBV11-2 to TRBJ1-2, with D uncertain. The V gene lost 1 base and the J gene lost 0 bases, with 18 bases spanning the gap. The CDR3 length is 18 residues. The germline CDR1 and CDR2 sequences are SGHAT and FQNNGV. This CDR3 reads CASSLGTAGLWTNYGYTF. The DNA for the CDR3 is TGTGCCAGCAGCTTAGGGACCGCGGGTTTGTGGACTAACTATGGCTACACCTTC.

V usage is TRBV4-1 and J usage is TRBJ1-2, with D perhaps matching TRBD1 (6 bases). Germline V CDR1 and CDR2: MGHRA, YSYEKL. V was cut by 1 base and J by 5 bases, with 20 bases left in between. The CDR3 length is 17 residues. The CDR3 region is CASSQALSGGPVYGYTF. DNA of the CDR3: TGCGCCAGCAGCCAAGCCTTGTCTGGGGGCCCCGTTTATGGCTACACCTTC.

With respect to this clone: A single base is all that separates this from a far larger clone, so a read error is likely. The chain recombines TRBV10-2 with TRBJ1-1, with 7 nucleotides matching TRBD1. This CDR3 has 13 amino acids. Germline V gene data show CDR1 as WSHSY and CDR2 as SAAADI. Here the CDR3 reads CASSPTGNTKAFF. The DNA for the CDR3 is TGCGCCAGCAGTCCGACAGGGAACACTAAAGCTTTCTTT.